This TCR beta chain emerged from a study of PD-L1 blockade in urothelial cancer. Study-level background: Patients commenced intravenous atezolizumab, 1,200 mg every 3 weeks, in 2014.

Time point: pretreatment peripheral blood. This table comes from immunoSEQ multiplex PCR, and its TCRdb copy is limited to in-frame clones, with some not included. Of some 65,000 clones in the sample, 81% were seen once. A few counts support this clone. After removal of 3 bases from V and 4 bases from J, the junction contained 7 bases not matched to a gene. CDR1 and CDR2 from the germline V gene are SGHRS and YFSETQ. The CDR3 is made up of 15 amino acids. Sequenced material: PBMCs, taken around atezolizumab (anti-PD-L1) treatment. The rearrangement links TRBV5-1 to TRBJ1-1; 9 bases map to TRBD1. This receptor was identified in an older man with urothelial cancer. This CDR3 is CASSSTQTGGTEAFF. The CDR3 nucleotides read TGCGCCAGCAGCTCAACTCAGACAGGGGGCACTGAAGCTTTCTTT.